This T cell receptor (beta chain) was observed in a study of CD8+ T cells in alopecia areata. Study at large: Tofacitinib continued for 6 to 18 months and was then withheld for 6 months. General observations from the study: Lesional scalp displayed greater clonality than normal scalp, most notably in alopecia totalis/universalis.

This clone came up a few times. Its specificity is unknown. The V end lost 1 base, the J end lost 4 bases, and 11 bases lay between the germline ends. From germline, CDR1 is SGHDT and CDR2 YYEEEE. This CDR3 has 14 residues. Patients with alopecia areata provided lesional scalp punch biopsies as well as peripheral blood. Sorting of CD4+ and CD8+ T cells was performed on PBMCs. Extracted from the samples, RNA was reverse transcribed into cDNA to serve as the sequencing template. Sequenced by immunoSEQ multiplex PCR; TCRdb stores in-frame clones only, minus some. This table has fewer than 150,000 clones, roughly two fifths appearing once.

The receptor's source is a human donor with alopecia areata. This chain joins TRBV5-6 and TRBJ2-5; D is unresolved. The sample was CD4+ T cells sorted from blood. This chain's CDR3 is CASSLLSSGETQYF. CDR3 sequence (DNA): TGTGCCAGCAGCTTGCTCTCTAGTGGAGAGACCCAGTACTTC.